Described below is a single T cell receptor beta chain sequence and its context. What it binds is not known. This entry belongs to a study of T cells expressing NK-cell markers. Whole-study context: Repertoires of TCR beta were obtained from T cells sorted as CD3+CD56+NKG2C+, CD3+CD56+NKG2C- and CD3+CD56-NKG2C+.

The study's findings and limits: For a handful of donors, the dominant NKG2C+ clonotypes made up about 1.0-8% of their CD8+ T cells. Whether expanded NKG2C+ T cell clones were HCMV-specific remained unclear. Researchers report these clonotypes also headed the CD3+CD56-NKG2C+ fraction in several donors.

The germline gives CDR1 DFQATT, CDR2 SNEGSKA (reference sequence). The CDR3 spans 11 residues. For each CDR3 protein, TCRdb gives one entry from its re-call of the 5' RACE reads, without DNA. Recorded for this sample: some 280,000 distinct CDR3 sequences. The rearrangement joins TRBV20-1 to TRBJ2-1; with no DNA, the TCRdb D assignment of TRBD1 cannot be verified. The TCR comes from a man younger than 35 in good health. Sequenced input: blood T cells: a sorted CD56 or NKG2C T cell subset, CD4+ or CD8+ T cells, or bulk PBMC T cells (not recorded which). The CDR3 region is CSASLSHEQFF.